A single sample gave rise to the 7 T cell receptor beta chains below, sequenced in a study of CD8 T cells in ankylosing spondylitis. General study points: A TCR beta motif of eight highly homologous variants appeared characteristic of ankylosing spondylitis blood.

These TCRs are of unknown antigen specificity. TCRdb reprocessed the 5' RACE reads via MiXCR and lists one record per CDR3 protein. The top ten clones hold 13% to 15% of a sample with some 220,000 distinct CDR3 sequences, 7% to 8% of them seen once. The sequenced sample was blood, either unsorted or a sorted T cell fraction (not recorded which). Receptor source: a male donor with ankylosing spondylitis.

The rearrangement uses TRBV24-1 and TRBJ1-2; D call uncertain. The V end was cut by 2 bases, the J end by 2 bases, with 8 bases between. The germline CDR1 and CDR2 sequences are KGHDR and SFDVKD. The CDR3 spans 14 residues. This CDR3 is CATSDYTVNYGYTF. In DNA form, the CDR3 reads TGTGCCACCAGTGATTACACAGTGAACTATGGCTACACCTTC.

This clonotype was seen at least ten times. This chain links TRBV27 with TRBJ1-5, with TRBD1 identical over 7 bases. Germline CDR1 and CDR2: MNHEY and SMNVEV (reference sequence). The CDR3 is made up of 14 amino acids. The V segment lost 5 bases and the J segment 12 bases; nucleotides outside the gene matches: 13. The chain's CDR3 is CASSTNPDRALQHF. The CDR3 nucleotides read TGTGCCAGCAGTACGAATCCAGACAGGGCGCTCCAGCATTTT.

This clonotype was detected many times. For the CDR3, the DNA is TGTGCCAGCAGTCCCGGGACAGTGTCGGGTGAGCAGTTCTTC. Translating it yields CASSPGTVSGEQFF. The V call is TRBV12-3 or TRBV12-4, the J call TRBJ2-1; 7 bases are a match to TRBD1. V trimming: 5 bases; J trimming: 9 bases; junction bases outside the gene matches: 10. The CDR3 is 14 amino acids.

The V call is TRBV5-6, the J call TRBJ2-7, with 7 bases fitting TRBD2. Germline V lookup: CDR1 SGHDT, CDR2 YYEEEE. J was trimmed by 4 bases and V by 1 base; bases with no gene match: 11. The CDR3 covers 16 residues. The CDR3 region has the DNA TGTGCCAGCAGCTTGCAAACGGCGGGAGCTCGGTACGAGCAGTACTTC. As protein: CASSLQTAGARYEQYF.

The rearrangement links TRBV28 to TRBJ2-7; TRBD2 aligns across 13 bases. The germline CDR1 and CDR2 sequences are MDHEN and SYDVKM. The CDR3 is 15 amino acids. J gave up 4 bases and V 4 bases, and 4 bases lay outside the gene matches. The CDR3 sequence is CASSSWTSGSYEQYF. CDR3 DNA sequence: TGTGCCAGCAGTTCTTGGACTAGCGGGAGTTACGAGCAGTACTTC.

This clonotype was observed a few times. CDR3 sequence (DNA): TGTGCCAGCAGTTACATGGGGGGGTCCTACAATGAGCAGTTCTTC. This codes for CASSYMGGSYNEQFF. This chain joins TRBV6-2 or TRBV6-3 and TRBJ2-1; 7 bases align to TRBD2. This CDR3 comprises 15 residues. The J segment lost 1 base and the V segment lost 2 bases, leaving 2 bases of the junction unmatched. Germline CDR1 and CDR2: MNHEY and SVGEGT.

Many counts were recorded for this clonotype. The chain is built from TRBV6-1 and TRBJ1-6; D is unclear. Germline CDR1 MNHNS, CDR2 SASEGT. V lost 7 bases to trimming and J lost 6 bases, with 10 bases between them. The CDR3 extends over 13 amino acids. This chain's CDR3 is CASNTLPNSPLHF. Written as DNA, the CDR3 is TGTGCCAGCAATACATTGCCTAATTCACCCCTCCACTTT.